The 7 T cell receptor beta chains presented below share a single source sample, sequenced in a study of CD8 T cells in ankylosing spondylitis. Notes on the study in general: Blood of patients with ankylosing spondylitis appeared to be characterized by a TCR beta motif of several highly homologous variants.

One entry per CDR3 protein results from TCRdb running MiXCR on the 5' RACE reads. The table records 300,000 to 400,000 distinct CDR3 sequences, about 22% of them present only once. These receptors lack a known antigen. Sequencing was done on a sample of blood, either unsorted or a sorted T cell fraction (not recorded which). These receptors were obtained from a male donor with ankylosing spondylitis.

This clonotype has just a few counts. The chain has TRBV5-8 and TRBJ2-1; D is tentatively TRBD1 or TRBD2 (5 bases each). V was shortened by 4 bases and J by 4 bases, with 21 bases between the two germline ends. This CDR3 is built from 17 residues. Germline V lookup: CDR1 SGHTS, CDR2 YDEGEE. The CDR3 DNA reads TGTGCCAGCAGCGGTCCATTCCCGGGACGGATGTACAATGAGCAGTTCTTC. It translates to CASSGPFPGRMYNEQFF.

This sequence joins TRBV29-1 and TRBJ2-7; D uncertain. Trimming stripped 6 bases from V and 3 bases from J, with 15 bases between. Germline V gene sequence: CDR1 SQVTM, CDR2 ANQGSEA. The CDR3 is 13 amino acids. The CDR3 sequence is CSVRVGVSYEQYF. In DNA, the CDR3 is TGCAGCGTCCGCGTGGGTGTCAGCTACGAGCAGTACTTC.

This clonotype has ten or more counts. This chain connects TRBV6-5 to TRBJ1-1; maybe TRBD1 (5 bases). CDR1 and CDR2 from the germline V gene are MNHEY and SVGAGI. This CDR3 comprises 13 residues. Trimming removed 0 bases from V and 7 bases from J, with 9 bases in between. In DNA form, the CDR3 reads TGTGCCAGCAGTTACTCCGGCAGGGTTGAAGCTTTCTTT. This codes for CASSYSGRVEAFF.

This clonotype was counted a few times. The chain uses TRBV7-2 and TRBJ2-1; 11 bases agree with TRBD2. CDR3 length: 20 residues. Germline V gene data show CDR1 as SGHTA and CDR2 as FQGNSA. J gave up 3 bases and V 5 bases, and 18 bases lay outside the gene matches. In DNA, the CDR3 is TGTGCCAGCAGCGTACCGGGACTAGCGGAATTCCTCCCTAGCTACAATGAGCAGTTCTTC. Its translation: CASSVPGLAEFLPSYNEQFF.

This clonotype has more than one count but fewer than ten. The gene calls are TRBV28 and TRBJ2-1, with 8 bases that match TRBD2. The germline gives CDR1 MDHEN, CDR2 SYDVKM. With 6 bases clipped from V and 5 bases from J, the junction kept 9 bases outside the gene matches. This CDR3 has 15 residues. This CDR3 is CASSLRLAPHNEQFF. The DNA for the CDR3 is TGTGCCAGCAGCCTGAGACTAGCGCCACACAATGAGCAGTTCTTC.

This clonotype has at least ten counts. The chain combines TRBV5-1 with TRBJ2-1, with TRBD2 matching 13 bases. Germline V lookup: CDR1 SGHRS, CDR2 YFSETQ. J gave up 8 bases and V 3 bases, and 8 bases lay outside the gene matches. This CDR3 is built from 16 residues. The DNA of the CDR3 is TGCGCCAGCAGCTCGGAGGGGACTAGCGGGATGGATGAGCAGTTCTTC. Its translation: CASSSEGTSGMDEQFF.

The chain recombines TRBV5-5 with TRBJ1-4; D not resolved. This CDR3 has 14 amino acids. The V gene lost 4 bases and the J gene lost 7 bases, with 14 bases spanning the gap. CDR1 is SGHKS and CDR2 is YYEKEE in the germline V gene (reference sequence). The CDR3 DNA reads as TGTGCCAGCAGCCCCCTTGGGAACGGTGAAAAACTGTTTTTT. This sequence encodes CASSPLGNGEKLFF.